These 20 T cell receptor beta chains share one sample of origin, sequenced in a study of CD8 T cells in ankylosing spondylitis. General observations from the study: One TCR beta motif, made up of 7 or 8 highly homologous variants, appeared characteristic of ankylosing spondylitis blood.

MiXCR, run by TCRdb on the 5' RACE reads, gives a single entry per CDR3 protein. The sample has about 220,000 distinct CDR3 sequences, around 16% seen once; the top ten hold approximately 42%. The antigens these receptors bind are not known. Sequencing used blood, either unsorted or a sorted T cell fraction (not recorded which). Every receptor here comes from a male donor with ankylosing spondylitis.

This chain joins TRBV29-1 and TRBJ2-7; no clear D. Trimming removed 4 bases from V and 7 bases from J, with 17 bases in between. This CDR3 is 13 amino acids long. Germline V lookup: CDR1 SQVTM, CDR2 ANQGSEA. CDR3 region: CSVVLGTGVEQYF. Here the CDR3 DNA reads TGCAGCGTTGTCTTGGGTACGGGTGTTGAGCAGTACTTC.

This clonotype turned up a few times. The chain uses TRBV5-4 and TRBJ2-3, with D hard to call. The CDR3 contains 13 residues. CDR1 is SGHNT and CDR2 is YYREEE in the germline V gene (reference sequence). Between the trimmed V and J ends, which lost 2 bases and 8 bases, there was a span of 12 bases. CDR3 coding DNA: TGTGCCAGCAGCTTCAGTTACGGAAGTACGCAGTATTTT. This translates into CASSFSYGSTQYF.

The V gene is TRBV4-1, the J gene TRBJ2-3; TRBD2 might be the D (6 bases). The CDR3 spans 12 residues. V was cut by 5 bases and J by 5 bases, with 8 bases left in between. Looked up from germline, CDR1 is MGHRA and CDR2 is YSYEKL. The CDR3 region has the DNA TGCGCCAGCAGCGGGGGGATAGATACGCAGTATTTT. It codes for CASSGGIDTQYF.

This clonotype has only a few counts. The CDR3 protein is CASSPIGNEAFF. The CDR3 DNA follows: TGTGCCAGCTCACCAATCGGCAATGAAGCTTTCTTT. The chain combines TRBV18 with TRBJ1-1; D gene uncertain. V dropped 2 bases and J dropped 7 bases, with 8 bases sitting between them. The CDR3 length is 12 residues. Per germline, CDR1 KGHSH and CDR2 LQKENI. Combining the CDR3 with reference TRBV18 and TRBJ1-1 gives the whole variable domain NAGVMQNPRHLVRRRGQEARLRCSPMKGHSHVYWYRQLPEEGLKFMVYLQKENIIDESGMPKERFSAEFPKEGPSILRIQQVVRGDSAAYFCASSPIGNEAFFGQGTRLTVV.

This clonotype was detected a few times. The chain employs TRBV18 and TRBJ2-5; 8 nucleotides line up with TRBD2. The V gene end was trimmed by 5 bases and the J gene end by 2 bases; junction bases not matched to a gene: 13. The CDR3 spans 17 residues. Per germline, CDR1 KGHSH and CDR2 LQKENI. CDR3 loop: CASSWSGDSGAQETQYF. Written as DNA, the CDR3 is TGTGCCAGCTCATGGAGTGGCGATAGCGGGGCTCAAGAGACCCAGTACTTC.

This clonotype was counted between two and nine times. V gene TRBV27 combines with J gene TRBJ2-7, with 11 bases matching TRBD1. This CDR3 comprises 15 residues. The J segment lost 6 bases and the V segment lost 4 bases, leaving 8 bases of the junction unmatched. CDR1 is MNHEY, CDR2 SMNVEV, per germline (reference sequence). CDR3 in amino acids: CASSSRTGGLGEQYF. In DNA, the CDR3 is TGTGCCAGCAGTTCCCGGACAGGGGGCTTGGGCGAGCAGTACTTC.

At least ten counts were recorded for this clonotype. The V gene is TRBV29-1, the J gene TRBJ1-1; no firm D call. The V gene's germline CDR1 is SQVTM and CDR2 ANQGSEA. This CDR3 has 13 residues. V shed 4 bases and J shed 1 base, with 10 bases lying between them. CDR3 nucleotide sequence: TGCAGCGTTGTCGGCAGAGCGAACACTGAAGCTTTCTTT. Translating gives CSVVGRANTEAFF.

The chain combines TRBV12-3 or TRBV12-4 with TRBJ2-1; TRBD1 matches 8 bases. CDR3 size: 13 residues. Unmatched junction bases numbered 4, after V lost 5 bases and J lost 7 bases. CDR3 coding DNA: TGTGCCAGCAGTCCGCGGACAGGGAATGAGCAGTTCTTC. Translating it yields CASSPRTGNEQFF.

This clonotype showed up just a few times. The chain joins TRBV7-2 to TRBJ2-7; 8 bases map to TRBD1. V lost 3 bases to trimming and J lost 6 bases; unmatched junction nucleotides: 7. Germline values: CDR1 SGHTA, CDR2 FQGNSA. CDR3 length equals 14 residues. CDR3 sequence: CASSFARGPFEQYF. CDR3 DNA: TGTGCCAGCAGCTTTGCCAGGGGGCCTTTCGAGCAGTACTTC.

The chain employs TRBV4-1 and TRBJ1-1; TRBD1 is a possible D gene (6 bases). CDR1 is MGHRA and CDR2 is YSYEKL in the germline V gene. Trimming shortened V by 1 base and J by 10 bases, and 10 bases separated the two germline ends. This CDR3 has 12 amino acids. The CDR3 sequence is CASSQGTGSAFF. The CDR3 DNA sequence: TGCGCCAGCAGCCAAGGAACAGGGTCAGCTTTCTTT.

The chain couples TRBV7-9 to TRBJ2-1; 10 bases fit TRBD2. Germline CDR1 reads SEHNR; CDR2 reads FQNEAQ (reference sequence). This CDR3 spans 15 amino acids. V was clipped by 0 bases and J by 9 bases; unmatched bases: 5. The CDR3 loop reads CASSLAGTSEGEQFF. Here the CDR3 DNA reads TGTGCCAGCAGCTTAGCGGGGACTAGCGAGGGTGAGCAGTTCTTC.

The rearrangement joins TRBV28 to TRBJ2-7; D gene ambiguous. The germline CDR1 and CDR2 sequences are MDHEN and SYDVKM. The V and J ends lost 7 bases and 1 base respectively, with 14 bases between them. The CDR3 loop spans 14 amino acids. The CDR3 protein is CASTPRGNSYEQYF. The DNA of the CDR3 is TGTGCCAGCACCCCCCGTGGAAATTCCTACGAGCAGTACTTC.

This clonotype was recorded a few times. This chain uses TRBV9 with TRBJ2-2, with 8 nucleotides matching TRBD1. Germline V lookup: CDR1 SGDLS, CDR2 YYNGEE. With V trimmed by 4 bases and J by 1 base, 3 bases remained unmatched. The CDR3 runs 15 residues. This CDR3 reads CASSLDRVNTGELFF. The CDR3 coding sequence is TGTGCCAGCAGCCTGGACAGGGTGAACACCGGGGAGCTGTTTTTT.

The rearrangement joins TRBV12-3 or TRBV12-4 to TRBJ2-7, with D perhaps TRBD1 (6 bases). The length of the CDR3 is 14 residues. Between the trimmed V and J ends, which lost 5 bases and 1 base, there was a span of 12 bases. CDR3 DNA sequence: TGTGCCAGCAGTCCGACGGACAGTTCCTACGAGCAGTACTTC. It codes for CASSPTDSSYEQYF.

This clonotype was observed many times. V usage is TRBV4-3 and J usage is TRBJ2-1; 7 nucleotides agree with TRBD2. Germline V gives CDR1 LGHNA, CDR2 YSLEER. There are 14 residues in the CDR3. Trimming removed 0 bases from V and 9 bases from J; junction bases left unmatched: 5. CDR3 DNA: TGCGCCAGCAGCCAAGATAATAGCGGGTTTGAGCAGTTCTTC. It specifies CASSQDNSGFEQFF.

The chain links TRBV12-3 or TRBV12-4 to TRBJ2-4; no clear D. V lost 6 bases to trimming and J lost 5 bases, with 8 bases between them. The CDR3 has 12 amino acids. CDR3 coding DNA: TGTGCCAGCAGCCGGCCCGAAAACATTCAGTACTTC. This codes for CASSRPENIQYF.

This clonotype appeared a few times. The chain combines TRBV9 with TRBJ1-1; D possibly corresponds to TRBD1 (5 bases). The ends were cut back, 0 bases at V and 0 bases at J, with 9 bases in the middle. This CDR3 region has 15 residues. Germline V gene sequence: CDR1 SGDLS, CDR2 YYNGEE. Here the CDR3 reads CASSVGPDMNTEAFF. The CDR3 nucleotides read TGTGCCAGCAGCGTAGGCCCGGACATGAACACTGAAGCTTTCTTT.

This clonotype occurred a few times. The V call is TRBV5-5, the J call TRBJ1-1; D ambiguous. V gave up 0 bases and J gave up 5 bases, with 11 bases separating them. Germline V gives CDR1 SGHKS, CDR2 YYEKEE (reference sequence). This CDR3 spans 14 amino acids. CDR3 sequence (DNA): TGTGCCAGCAGCTTGGTGATAGGGTCAACTGAAGCTTTCTTT. This translates into CASSLVIGSTEAFF.

This clonotype was observed a handful of times. This sequence joins TRBV11-2 and TRBJ2-7; no firm D call. The CDR3 loop spans 13 amino acids. Germline V gives CDR1 SGHAT, CDR2 FQNNGV. Trimming cost V 7 bases and J 3 bases, with 13 bases left between them. CDR3 bases: TGTGCCAGCACGCTGGGCCCCCACTACGAGCAGTACTTC. This gives the protein CASTLGPHYEQYF. Looking up the rest from reference TRBV11-2 and TRBJ2-7 gives the full variable domain: EAGVAQSPRYKIIEKRQSVAFWCNPISGHATLYWYQQILGQGPKLLIQFQNNGVVDDSQLPKDRFSAERLKGVDSTLKIQPAKLEDSAVYLCASTLGPHYEQYFGPGTRLTVT.

This clonotype was detected only a few times. The chain uses TRBV2 and TRBJ2-1; D is possibly TRBD1 or TRBD2 (5 bases each). V lost 4 bases, J lost 13 bases, and 14 bases lay in between. Germline-derived CDR1 and CDR2 are SNHLY and FYNNEI. The CDR3 extends over 12 amino acids. CDR3 DNA sequence: TGTGCCAGCAGTGCCGGGGCTCCGGATCAGTTCTTC. Protein product: CASSAGAPDQFF.